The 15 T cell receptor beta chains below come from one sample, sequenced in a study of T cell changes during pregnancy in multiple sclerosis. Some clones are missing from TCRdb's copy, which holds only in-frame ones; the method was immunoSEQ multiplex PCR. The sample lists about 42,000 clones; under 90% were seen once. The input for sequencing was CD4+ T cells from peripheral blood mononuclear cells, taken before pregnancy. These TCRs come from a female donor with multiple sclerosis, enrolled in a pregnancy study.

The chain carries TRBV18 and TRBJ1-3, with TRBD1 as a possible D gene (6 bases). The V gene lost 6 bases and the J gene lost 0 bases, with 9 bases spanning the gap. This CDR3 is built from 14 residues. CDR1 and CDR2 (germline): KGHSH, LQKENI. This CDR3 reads CASSRDNSGNTIYF. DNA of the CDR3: TGTGCCAGCTCCCGGGACAACTCTGGAAACACCATATATTTT.

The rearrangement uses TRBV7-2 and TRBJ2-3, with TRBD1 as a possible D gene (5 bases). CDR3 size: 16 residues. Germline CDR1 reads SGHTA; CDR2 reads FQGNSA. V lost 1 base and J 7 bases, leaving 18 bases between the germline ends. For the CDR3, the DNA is TGTGCCAGCAGCTTAGTTTTTGGACACAGATCTAATACGCAGTATTTT. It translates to CASSLVFGHRSNTQYF. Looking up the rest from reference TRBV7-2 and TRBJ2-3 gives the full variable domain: GAGVSQSPSNKVTEKGKDVELRCDPISGHTALYWYRQSLGQGLEFLIYFQGNSAPDKSGLPSDRFSAERTGGSVSTLTIQRTQQEDSAVYLCASSLVFGHRSNTQYFGPGTRLTVL.

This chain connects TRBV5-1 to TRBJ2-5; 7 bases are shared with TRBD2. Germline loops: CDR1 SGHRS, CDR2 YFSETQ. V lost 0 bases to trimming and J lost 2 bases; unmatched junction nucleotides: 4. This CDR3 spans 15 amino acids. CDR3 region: CASSLGLAAQETQYF. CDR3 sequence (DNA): TGCGCCAGCAGCTTGGGGCTAGCGGCACAAGAGACCCAGTACTTC.

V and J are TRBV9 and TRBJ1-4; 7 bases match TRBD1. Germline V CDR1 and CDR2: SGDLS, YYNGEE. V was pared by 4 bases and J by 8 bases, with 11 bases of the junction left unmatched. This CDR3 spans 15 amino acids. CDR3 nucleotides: TGTGCCAGCAGCTTGCGAACAGGGGCTGGAGAAAAACTGTTTTTT. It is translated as CASSLRTGAGEKLFF.

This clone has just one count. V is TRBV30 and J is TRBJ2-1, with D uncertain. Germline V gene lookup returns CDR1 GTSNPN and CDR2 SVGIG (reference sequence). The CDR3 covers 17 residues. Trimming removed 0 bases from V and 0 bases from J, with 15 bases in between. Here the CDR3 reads CAWSVFIDSSSYNEQFF. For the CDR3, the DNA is TGTGCCTGGAGTGTATTTATTGACTCGAGCTCCTACAATGAGCAGTTCTTC.

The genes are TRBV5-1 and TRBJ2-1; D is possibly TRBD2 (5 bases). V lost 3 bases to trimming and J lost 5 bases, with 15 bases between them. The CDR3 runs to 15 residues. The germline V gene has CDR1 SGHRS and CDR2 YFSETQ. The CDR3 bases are TGCGCCAGCAGCTCGGACTTCACACTAAACAATGAGCAGTTCTTC. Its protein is CASSSDFTLNNEQFF.

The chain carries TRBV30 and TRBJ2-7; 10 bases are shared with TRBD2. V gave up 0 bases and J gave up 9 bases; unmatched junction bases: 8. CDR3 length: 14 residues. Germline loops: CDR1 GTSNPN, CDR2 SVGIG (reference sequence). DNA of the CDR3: TGTGCCTGGAGTGTAGATAGCGGGGGGAGAGGGCAGTACTTC. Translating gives CAWSVDSGGRGQYF. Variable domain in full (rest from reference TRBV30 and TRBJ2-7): SQTIHQWPATLVQPVGSPLSLECTVEGTSNPNLYWYRQAAGRGLQLLFYSVGIGQISSEVPQNLSASRPQDRQFILSSKKLLLSDSGFYLCAWSVDSGGRGQYFGPGTRLTVT.

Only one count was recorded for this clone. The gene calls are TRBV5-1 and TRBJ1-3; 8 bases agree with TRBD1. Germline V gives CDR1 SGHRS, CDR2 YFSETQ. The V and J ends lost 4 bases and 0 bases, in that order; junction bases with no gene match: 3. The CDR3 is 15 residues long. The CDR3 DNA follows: TGCGCCAGCAGCGGCGGACAGGGCTCTGGAAACACCATATATTTT. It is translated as CASSGGQGSGNTIYF.

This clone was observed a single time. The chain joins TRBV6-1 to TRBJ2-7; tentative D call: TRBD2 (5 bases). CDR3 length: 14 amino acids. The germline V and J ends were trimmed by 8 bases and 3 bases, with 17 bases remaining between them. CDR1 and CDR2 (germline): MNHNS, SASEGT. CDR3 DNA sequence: TGTGCCAGCTACGGCGGGCCCCCCTTCTACGAGCAGTACTTC. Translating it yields CASYGGPPFYEQYF.

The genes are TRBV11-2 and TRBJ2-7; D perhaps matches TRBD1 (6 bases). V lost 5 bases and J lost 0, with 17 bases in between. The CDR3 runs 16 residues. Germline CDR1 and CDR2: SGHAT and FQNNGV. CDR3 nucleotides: TGTGCCAGCAGCCCTTTGACAGGATTTACCTCCTACGAGCAGTACTTC. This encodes CASSPLTGFTSYEQYF.

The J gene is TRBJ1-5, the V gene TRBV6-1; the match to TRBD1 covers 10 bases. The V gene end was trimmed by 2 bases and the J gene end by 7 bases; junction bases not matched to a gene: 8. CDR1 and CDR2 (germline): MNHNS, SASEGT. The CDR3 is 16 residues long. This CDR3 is CASSEYWTTGGQPQHF. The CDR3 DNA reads TGTGCCAGCAGTGAATATTGGACGACAGGGGGCCAGCCCCAGCATTTT.

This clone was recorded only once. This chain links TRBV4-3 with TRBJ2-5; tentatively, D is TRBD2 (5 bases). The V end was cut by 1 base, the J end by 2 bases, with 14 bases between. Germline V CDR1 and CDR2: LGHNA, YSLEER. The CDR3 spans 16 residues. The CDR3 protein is CASSQGGWSGQETQYF. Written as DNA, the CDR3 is TGCGCCAGCAGCCAAGGTGGTTGGTCGGGGCAAGAGACCCAGTACTTC.

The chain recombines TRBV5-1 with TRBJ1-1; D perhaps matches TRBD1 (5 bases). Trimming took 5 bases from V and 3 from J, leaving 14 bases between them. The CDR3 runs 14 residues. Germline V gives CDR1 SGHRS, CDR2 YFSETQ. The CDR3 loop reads CASSSGGKDTEAFF. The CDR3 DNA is TGCGCCAGCAGTTCGGGGGGGAAGGACACTGAAGCTTTCTTT.

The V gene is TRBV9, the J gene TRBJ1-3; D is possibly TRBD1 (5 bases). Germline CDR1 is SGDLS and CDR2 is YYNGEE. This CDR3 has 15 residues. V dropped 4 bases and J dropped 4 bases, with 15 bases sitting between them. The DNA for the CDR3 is TGTGCCAGCAGCAGACGACAGATTGGAGGAAACACCATATATTTT. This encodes CASSRRQIGGNTIYF. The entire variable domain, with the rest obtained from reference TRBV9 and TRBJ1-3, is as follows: DSGVTQTPKHLITATGQRVTLRCSPRSGDLSVYWYQQSLDQGLQFLIQYYNGEERAKGNILERFSAQQFPDLHSELNLSSLELGDSALYFCASSRRQIGGNTIYFGEGSWLTVV.

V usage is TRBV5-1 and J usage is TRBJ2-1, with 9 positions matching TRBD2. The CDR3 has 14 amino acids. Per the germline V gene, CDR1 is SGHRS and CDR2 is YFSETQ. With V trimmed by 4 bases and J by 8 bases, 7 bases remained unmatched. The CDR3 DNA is TGCGCCAGCAGCGTGACTAGCGGTCTCGATGAGCAGTTCTTC. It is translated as CASSVTSGLDEQFF.